Listed here are 25 T cell receptor beta chains from one sample, sequenced in a study of blood T cell repertoires in COVID-19. Produced via immunoSEQ multiplex PCR; TCRdb's table is partial and in-frame only. Here the sample spans about 170,000 clones, less than 90% being singletons. Sequencing was carried out using peripheral blood. The receptors were gathered from an older woman with COVID-19, enrolled during active disease.

This chain joins TRBV14 and TRBJ1-6; a weak D match, TRBD1 (6 bases). Trimming left V 0 bases short and J 8 bases short, with 11 bases between. Germline V CDR1 and CDR2: SGHDN, FVKESK. This CDR3 comprises 15 residues. This chain's CDR3 is CASSQEDRIHSPLHF. Written as DNA, the CDR3 is TGTGCCAGCAGCCAAGAAGACAGGATCCATTCACCCCTCCACTTT.

The J gene is TRBJ1-3, the V gene TRBV23-1; 7 positions agree with TRBD1. TRBV23-1 is an ORF for which the function is uncertain. V shed 2 bases, J shed 1 base, and the junction held 5 bases outside the gene matches. The CDR3 length is 16 residues. The CDR3 coding sequence is TGCGCCAGCAGTCAAAACAGGGGCAAGTCTGGAAACACCATATATTTT. Residues: CASSQNRGKSGNTIYF.

This chain joins TRBV7-8 and TRBJ1-5, with a tentative D call TRBD1 (5 bases). CDR3 length: 14 residues. V was clipped by 0 bases and J by 5 bases, with 8 bases between them. Germline V CDR1 and CDR2: SGHVS, FQNEAQ. In DNA, the CDR3 is TGTGCCAGCAGCTTAGCCGGGGACTATCAGCCCCAGCATTTT. Protein: CASSLAGDYQPQHF.

This clone came up a few times. The chain employs TRBV28 and TRBJ2-7; the D is unclear. Germline-derived CDR1 and CDR2 are MDHEN and SYDVKM. There are 13 residues in the CDR3. V lost 4 bases and J lost 1, with 8 bases in between. CDR3 in DNA: TGTGCCAGCAGTTACCTCAGATCCTACGAGCAGTACTTC. Its protein product is CASSYLRSYEQYF.

The rearrangement links TRBV30 to TRBJ2-3, with D perhaps TRBD1 (5 bases). The CDR3 is made up of 12 amino acids. V was shortened by 3 bases and J by 7 bases, with 11 bases between the two germline ends. The germline V gene encodes CDR1 GTSNPN and CDR2 SVGIG (reference sequence). The DNA for the CDR3 is TGTGCCTGGAGCCGCAGACAGTATACGCAGTATTTT. It yields the protein CAWSRRQYTQYF.

The chain couples TRBV5-1 to TRBJ2-2; D is uncertain. Germline-derived CDR1 and CDR2 are SGHRS and YFSETQ. Trimming pared 5 bases from V and 0 bases from J, leaving 8 bases between. CDR3 length: 14 residues. CDR3 nucleotides: TGCGCCAGCAGTACCGCGGCGAACACCGGGGAGCTGTTTTTT. Encoded protein: CASSTAANTGELFF.

The chain joins TRBV7-2 to TRBJ1-4; no definite D call. CDR1 is SGHTA and CDR2 is FQGNSA in the germline V gene. This CDR3 contains 11 residues. The V end was cut by 5 bases, the J end by 6 bases, with 4 bases between. In DNA form, the CDR3 reads TGTGCCAGCAGCCTACATGAAAAACTGTTTTTT. This encodes CASSLHEKLFF.

The rearrangement joins TRBV5-5 to TRBJ2-1; 13 bases fit TRBD2. V lost 6 bases and J lost 6; bases outside the gene matches: 6. CDR1 and CDR2 from the germline V gene are SGHKS and YYEKEE (reference sequence). The CDR3 spans 15 residues. CDR3: CASTYGLAGVNEQFF. In nucleotides, the CDR3 is TGTGCCAGCACTTACGGACTAGCGGGAGTCAATGAGCAGTTCTTC.

This clone has only one observation. The genes are TRBV10-1 and TRBJ2-3, with 11 nucleotides matching TRBD2. CDR3 length: 18 amino acids. J gave up 5 bases and V 5 bases, and 15 bases lay outside the gene matches. Germline lookup yields CDR1 WNHNN and CDR2 SYGVQD (reference sequence). The CDR3 is CASSLGVLAGGPGDTQYF. The CDR3 DNA follows: TGCGCCAGCAGTCTCGGTGTCCTAGCGGGAGGCCCGGGAGATACGCAGTATTTT.

Comment on this clone: The same CDR3 also results from other DNA sequences found in this sample. V gene TRBV5-1 combines with J gene TRBJ2-7; TRBD2 aligns across 13 bases. There are 15 residues in the CDR3. Per germline, CDR1 SGHRS and CDR2 YFSETQ. V gave up 3 bases and J gave up 3 bases; unmatched junction bases: 3. The CDR3 nucleotides are TGCGCCAGCAGCTCACGGACTAGCGGGAGCTACGAGCAGTACTTC. It yields the protein CASSSRTSGSYEQYF.

The chain joins TRBV14 to TRBJ2-3; 7 positions agree with TRBD2. Germline V CDR1 and CDR2: SGHDN, FVKESK. The CDR3 extends over 16 amino acids. The V gene end was trimmed by 1 base and the J gene end by 2 bases; junction bases not matched to a gene: 6. The CDR3 protein is CASSQVASGLTDTQYF. For the CDR3, the DNA is TGTGCCAGCAGCCAAGTTGCTAGCGGACTCACAGATACGCAGTATTTT.

This rearrangement joins TRBV4-3 to TRBJ1-3; D is ambiguous. This CDR3 is built from 16 residues. Germline CDR1 reads LGHNA; CDR2 reads YSLEER. V was cut by 0 bases and J by 0 bases, with 9 bases left in between. CDR3 coding DNA: TGCGCCAGCAGCCAAGATCCAGGACTCTCTGGAAACACCATATATTTT. It yields the protein CASSQDPGLSGNTIYF.

V gene TRBV6-5 combines with J gene TRBJ1-2; 7 bases match TRBD1. The CDR3 runs to 15 residues. V shed 6 bases, J shed 4 bases, and the junction held 11 bases outside the gene matches. Germline V gene data show CDR1 as MNHEY and CDR2 as SVGAGI. CDR3 sequence (DNA): TGTGCCAGCAGGAATCCGGGACAGAGATTCTATGGCTACACCTTC. Translated: CASRNPGQRFYGYTF.

The rearrangement links TRBV24-1 to TRBJ2-7; maybe TRBD1 (5 bases). Deletions cut 4 bases from V and 6 bases from J, with 15 bases between. CDR1 and CDR2 (germline): KGHDR, SFDVKD. The CDR3 runs 14 residues. DNA for the CDR3: TGTGCCACCAGTGACCCCGGAACAGGCGGCGAGCAGTACTTC. Amino acid sequence: CATSDPGTGGEQYF.

The DNA for the CDR3 is TGTGCCAGCAGCTTAAAGAGCCTAGCGGGATCAGCGCAGTATTTT. This sequence encodes CASSLKSLAGSAQYF. The chain uses TRBV7-2 and TRBJ2-3; TRBD2 matches at 9 bases. V dropped 2 bases and J dropped 10; count of bases not matched to a gene: 10. The CDR3 consists of 15 residues. Germline V gene sequence: CDR1 SGHTA, CDR2 FQGNSA.

This clone was detected only a few times. The rearrangement uses TRBV18 and TRBJ1-2; TRBD1 matches 7 bases. CDR1 and CDR2 from the germline V gene are KGHSH and LQKENI. Trimming cost V 3 bases and J 0 bases; bases outside gene matches: 4. The CDR3 is 15 amino acids. In DNA form, the CDR3 reads TGTGCCAGCTCACCCGCAACAGGGGCTAACTATGGCTACACCTTC. Its protein is CASSPATGANYGYTF.

This rearrangement joins TRBV29-1 to TRBJ1-1; the D is unclear. The ends were cut back, 1 base at V and 5 bases at J, with 11 bases in the middle. The CDR3 extends over 13 amino acids. Per germline, CDR1 SQVTM and CDR2 ANQGSEA. CDR3 DNA: TGCAGCGTTGAAGCCTTCAGGAGGACTGAAGCTTTCTTT. Protein sequence: CSVEAFRRTEAFF.

V and J are TRBV5-1 and TRBJ2-2; D is uncertain. The CDR3 has 16 amino acids. Trimming shortened V by 0 bases and J by 6 bases, and 15 bases separated the two germline ends. Germline V gives CDR1 SGHRS, CDR2 YFSETQ. This chain's CDR3 is CASSLGIVSVPGELFF. The CDR3 DNA follows: TGCGCCAGCAGCTTGGGCATCGTGTCGGTGCCCGGGGAGCTGTTTTTT.

The chain carries TRBV28 and TRBJ2-7; 7 bases are a match to TRBD2. CDR1 MDHEN and CDR2 SYDVKM come from the germline V gene. The ends lost 5 bases at V and 7 bases at J; junction bases unmatched: 11. CDR3 length equals 14 residues. In DNA form, the CDR3 reads TGTGCCAGCAGTCTCACGGGAGGTCCAGGGGAGCAGTACTTC. This translates into CASSLTGGPGEQYF.

The chain is built from TRBV5-1 and TRBJ1-1; D gene ambiguous. V lost 6 bases to trimming and J lost 4 bases, with 25 bases between them. The CDR3 extends over 17 amino acids. CDR1 is SGHRS and CDR2 is YFSETQ in the germline V gene. As DNA, the CDR3 is TGCGCCAGCACCCTGGTAAAGGGTCGGGATTTCGGCACTGAAGCTTTCTTT. As protein: CASTLVKGRDFGTEAFF. The whole variable domain, filled in from reference TRBV5-1 and TRBJ1-1, reads KAGVTQTPRYLIKTRGQQVTLSCSPISGHRSVSWYQQTPGQGLQFLFEYFSETQRNKGNFPGRFSGRQFSNSRSEMNVSTLELGDSALYLCASTLVKGRDFGTEAFFGQGTRLTVV.

V and J are TRBV7-2 and TRBJ1-3; 7 bases agree with TRBD1. CDR1 and CDR2 from the germline V gene are SGHTA and FQGNSA. J was trimmed by 4 bases and V by 5 bases; bases with no gene match: 14. The CDR3 contains 17 residues. CDR3 DNA: TGTGCCAGCAGCCCGCTTTACCCGACAGGGTCAGGAAACACCATATATTTT. Protein product: CASSPLYPTGSGNTIYF.

This clone appeared once. The chain combines TRBV7-2 with TRBJ1-5, with 7 bases that match TRBD1. Germline CDR1 SGHTA, CDR2 FQGNSA. This CDR3 contains 14 residues. V trimming: 3 bases; J trimming: 4 bases; junction bases outside the gene matches: 3. The DNA of the CDR3 is TGTGCCAGCAGCTTTGGGACAGCTAATCAGCCCCAGCATTTT. It yields the protein CASSFGTANQPQHF. The complete variable domain, with remaining parts taken from reference TRBV7-2 and TRBJ1-5, reads GAGVSQSPSNKVTEKGKDVELRCDPISGHTALYWYRQSLGQGLEFLIYFQGNSAPDKSGLPSDRFSAERTGGSVSTLTIQRTQQEDSAVYLCASSFGTANQPQHFGDGTRLSIL.

The chain has TRBV10-1 and TRBJ2-1, with TRBD2 matching 12 bases. Unmatched junction bases numbered 5, after V lost 4 bases and J lost 10 bases. Germline CDR1 and CDR2: WNHNN and SYGVQD (reference sequence). The CDR3 runs 14 residues. The DNA of the CDR3 is TGCGCCAGCAGTGGAGGCCTAGCGGGAGGGGAGCAGTTCTTC. Protein product: CASSGGLAGGEQFF.

The chain uses TRBV5-6 and TRBJ1-1; TRBD1 agrees at 8 bases. The germline gives CDR1 SGHDT, CDR2 YYEEEE. CDR3 length: 13 residues. V gave up 4 bases and J gave up 11 bases; unmatched junction bases: 10. CDR3 coding DNA: TGTGCCAGCAGCCCGACAGGGGCAAGTAGGGCTTTCTTT. Protein product: CASSPTGASRAFF.

The gene calls are TRBV14 and TRBJ2-3; D is ambiguous. CDR1 and CDR2 (germline): SGHDN, FVKESK. V lost 3 bases to trimming and J lost 5 bases, with 3 bases between them. The CDR3 sequence is 11 residues long. CDR3 DNA sequence: TGTGCCAGCAGCCACGGAGATACGCAGTATTTT. Encoded protein: CASSHGDTQYF.